Listed below are T cell receptor beta chains from one sample, sequenced in a study of T cells in tumors after PD-1 blockade. Assay used: immunoSEQ multiplex PCR; TCRdb lists only in-frame clones, some missing. The sample has some 25,000 clones, about 82% seen once. Sequenced here: PBMCs, sampled after anti-PD-1 treatment. These receptors all come from a human donor with basal cell carcinoma. The CDR3 runs from the conserved cysteine through the conserved F or W. The order of the fields is J gene, clone size, D gene, V gene, CDR3 protein, CDR3 DNA. D genes are given only for firm matches. Clone size, where shown, is once, few, many, or a class for clones that have expanded.

>TRBJ1-1|.|TRBD1|TRBV19
CASSIGQDLNTEAFF
TGTGCCAGTAGTATCGGACAGGATCTGAACACTGAAGCTTTCTTT
>TRBJ2-5|.|TRBD2|TRBV9
CASSATLGSGGQTQYF
TGTGCCAGCAGCGCGACCCTCGGGAGCGGGGGCCAGACCCAGTACTTC
>TRBJ1-5|.|TRBD1|TRBV5-4
CASSLGGGQGGNQPQHF
TGTGCCAGCAGCTTGGGAGGGGGACAGGGGGGCAATCAGCCCCAGCATTTT
>TRBJ1-5|.|.|TRBV7-2
CASSLEQGLNQPQHF
TGTGCCAGCAGCTTAGAACAGGGTCTTAATCAGCCCCAGCATTTT
>TRBJ1-1|.|.|TRBV7-2
CASSLGDRKNTEAFF
TGTGCCAGCAGCTTAGGAGACAGGAAGAACACTGAAGCTTTCTTT
>TRBJ2-5|.|TRBD2|TRBV6-2/TRBV6-3
CASSHALAGRETQYF
TGTGCCAGCAGTCACGCCCTAGCGGGGAGGGAGACCCAGTACTTC
>TRBJ1-5|.|.|TRBV19
CASSIVFAVNQPQHF
TGTGCCAGTAGTATAGTTTTCGCGGTCAATCAGCCCCAGCATTTT
>TRBJ1-2|.|.|TRBV15
CATSRHTGTTGGYTF
TGTGCCACCAGCAGACATACAGGAACCACCGGTGGCTACACCTTC
>TRBJ1-1|.|.|TRBV25-1
CASSPGPPRHTEAFF
TGTGCCAGCAGCCCGGGGCCTCCTCGACACACTGAAGCTTTCTTT
>TRBJ2-1|once|TRBD2|TRBV6-5
CASSSPGGPYNEQFF
TGTGCCAGCAGTTCCCCGGGGGGACCCTACAATGAGCAGTTCTTC
>TRBJ1-4|.|.|TRBV27
CASSPYPIGTNEKLFF
TGTGCCAGCAGTCCGTACCCGATCGGGACTAATGAAAAACTGTTTTTT
>TRBJ2-3|.|TRBD2|TRBV6-4
CASSAQRGGSDTQYF
TGTGCCAGCAGTGCCCAGCGGGGGGGCTCAGATACGCAGTATTTT
>TRBJ1-1|few|.|TRBV5-1
CASSLEGTVGTEAFF
TGCGCCAGCAGCTTGGAGGGTACGGTCGGAACTGAAGCTTTCTTT